Listed here is a single T cell receptor beta chain. Its target is not known. This cohort consisted of healthy bone marrow donors. This sample was taken from a study of cytomegalovirus exposure and HLA in healthy donors. Overall study context: There were 350 to 450 genotyped donors. Of these, roughly 84% fell in the genetic ancestry cluster associated with self-reported Caucasian donors. Broader study findings: Most TCR beta V segments were productive about 87% or about 30% of the time in an earlier analysis.

Trimming removed 4 bases from V and 6 bases from J, with 16 bases in between. From germline, CDR1 is SNHLY and CDR2 FYNNEI. CDR3 length: 14 amino acids. PCR employed 60 Vbeta and 13 Jbeta primers. Per the original data handling: Unique TCR beta chains totaled approximately 83 million in a later count, with approximately 10 million of them shared. Sequencing used immunoSEQ multiplex PCR; TCRdb keeps in-frame clones, though not all of them. V and J calls and clone size are copied from that table; D and trimming were computed from the DNA. The sample holds under 200,000 clones, roughly 80% seen once. The TCR originated in a woman aged 18 to 35 in good health and CMV-seronegative. The chain recombines TRBV2 with TRBJ2-7; tentative D call: TRBD2 (6 bases). What was sequenced was PBMCs. DNA for the CDR3: TGTGCCAGCAGTGGGGACTCTCGTAGCGTCGAGCAGTACTTC. Protein product: CASSGDSRSVEQYF.